Given below is one T cell receptor beta chain in context. Its antigen is as yet unknown. The beta constant-region primer was an equimolar mix of two oligonucleotides covering TRBC1 and TRBC2. Ligated cDNA was amplified by four rounds of PCR with nested alpha and beta constant-region primers and SP2. TCRdb itself ran the UMI-ligation and nested PCR reads through MiXCR, one entry per CDR3 protein. The sample yields 130,000 to 150,000 distinct CDR3 sequences, about a sixth seen once. The sample originates from a study of naive and memory T cell subsets. Study-wide results and caveats: Over 95% of naive TCR sequences appeared only once after error correction, unlike memory subsets. The power law exponent of TCR abundance differed between naive and memory cells. Especially in CD8 cells, naive repertoires contained a few larger clonotypes, possibly CD45RA-re-expressing memory cells.

Looked up from germline, CDR1 is SGHDN and CDR2 is FVKESK. CDR3 length equals 14 residues. The germline V and J ends were trimmed by 2 bases and 4 bases, with 9 bases remaining between them. The sample consisted of naive CD4+ T cells from blood. The chain carries TRBV14 and TRBJ2-1, with D perhaps assigned TRBD1 or TRBD2 (5 bases each). This clonotype was obtained from a human donor in good health. In DNA, the CDR3 is TGTGCCAGCAGCCAACCGGGACCATACAATGAGCAGTTCTTC. Its protein product is CASSQPGPYNEQFF.